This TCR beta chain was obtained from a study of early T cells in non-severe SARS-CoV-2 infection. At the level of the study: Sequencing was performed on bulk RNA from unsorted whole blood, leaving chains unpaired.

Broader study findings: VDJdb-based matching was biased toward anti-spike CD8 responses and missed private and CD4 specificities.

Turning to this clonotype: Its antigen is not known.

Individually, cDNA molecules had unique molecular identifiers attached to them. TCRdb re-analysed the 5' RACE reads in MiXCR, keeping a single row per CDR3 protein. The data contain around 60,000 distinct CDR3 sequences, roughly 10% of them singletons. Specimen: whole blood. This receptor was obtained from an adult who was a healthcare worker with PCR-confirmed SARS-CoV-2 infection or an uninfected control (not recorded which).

The CDR3 DNA sequence: TGTGCCAGCAGCCGCCGGACAGGGAACGGCAATGAGCAGTTCTTC. Translated: CASSRRTGNGNEQFF. The chain links TRBV3-1 to TRBJ2-1; 8 nucleotides agree with TRBD1. From germline, CDR1 is LGHDT and CDR2 YNNKEL (reference sequence). The J segment lost 6 bases and the V segment lost 4 bases, leaving 8 bases of the junction unmatched. This CDR3 is 15 amino acids long.